This entry lists 7 T cell receptor beta chains sequenced from one sample in a study of blood T cell repertoires in COVID-19. Measured with immunoSEQ multiplex PCR; TCRdb has only the in-frame clones, and not every one. The sample includes roughly 43,000 clones, 90% of them seen just once. Sequenced sample: peripheral blood. All receptors derive from a man in his fifties or sixties with active COVID-19.

The chain combines TRBV11-2 with TRBJ2-2; 10 nucleotides agree with TRBD1. The germline CDR1 and CDR2 sequences are SGHAT and FQNNGV. CDR3 length: 14 residues. V was clipped by 6 bases and J by 5 bases; unmatched bases: 3. Here the CDR3 reads CASRQDRGTGELFF. The CDR3 DNA is TGTGCCAGCAGACAGGACAGGGGGACCGGGGAGCTGTTTTTT.

The CDR3: CASSTGKGGLYGYTF. The DNA of the CDR3 is TGTGCCAGCAGTACAGGGAAGGGCGGACTCTATGGCTACACCTTC. The rearrangement links TRBV28 to TRBJ1-2; weak D call: TRBD1 (6 bases). This CDR3 region has 15 residues. Germline-derived CDR1 and CDR2 are MDHEN and SYDVKM. The germline V and J ends were trimmed by 5 bases and 4 bases, with 17 bases remaining between them.

The genes are TRBV28 and TRBJ1-2; possible D gene TRBD1, 6 bases. V dropped 10 bases and J dropped 1 base, with 10 bases sitting between them. The CDR3 has 12 residues. Germline V CDR1 and CDR2: MDHEN, SYDVKM. This CDR3 reads CATTQGNYGYTF. CDR3 DNA: TGTGCCACGACACAGGGTAACTATGGCTACACCTTC.

The chain employs TRBV3-1 (or the pseudogene TRBV3-2) and TRBJ2-7, with D tentatively TRBD2 (5 bases). The CDR3 is made up of 15 amino acids. Per germline, CDR1 LGHDT and CDR2 YNNKEL (reference sequence). The V and J ends lost 0 bases and 1 base respectively, with 10 bases between them. The CDR3 region has the DNA TGTGCCAGCAGCCAAGAACTAGGGAAATCCTACGAGCAGTACTTC. It yields the protein CASSQELGKSYEQYF.

This clone was detected once. This chain joins TRBV5-1 and TRBJ2-5, with D perhaps matching TRBD2 (6 bases). CDR1 SGHRS and CDR2 YFSETQ come from the germline V gene. The length of the CDR3 is 14 residues. Trimming took off 4 bases at V and 3 bases at J, with 13 bases between the two ends. CDR3 protein: CASSPRTTKETQYF. For the CDR3, the DNA is TGCGCCAGCAGCCCTAGGACTACTAAAGAGACCCAGTACTTC.

The J gene is TRBJ1-2, the V gene TRBV13; D is ambiguous. V lost 0 bases, J lost 7 bases, and 18 bases lay in between. The CDR3 loop spans 16 amino acids. The germline V gene encodes CDR1 PRHDT and CDR2 FYEKMQ (reference sequence). The CDR3 spells CASSLGRGSTDAGYTF. The DNA of the CDR3 is TGTGCCAGCAGCTTAGGCCGGGGTTCAACGGATGCTGGCTACACCTTC.

V gene TRBV7-2 combines with J gene TRBJ2-5; TRBD1 matches 9 bases. This CDR3 comprises 14 residues. Germline CDR1 is SGHTA and CDR2 is FQGNSA. J gave up 4 bases and V 5 bases, and 5 bases lay outside the gene matches. CDR3 DNA: TGTGCCAGCAGCACTGGGACAGGGAGAGAGACCCAGTACTTC. Its translation is CASSTGTGRETQYF. The complete variable domain, with remaining parts taken from reference TRBV7-2 and TRBJ2-5, reads GAGVSQSPSNKVTEKGKDVELRCDPISGHTALYWYRQSLGQGLEFLIYFQGNSAPDKSGLPSDRFSAERTGGSVSTLTIQRTQQEDSAVYLCASSTGTGRETQYFGPGTRLLVL.